These 6 T cell receptor beta chains originate from one sample sequenced in a study of radiation and T cells in renal cell carcinoma. Documented time point: blood 2 weeks post-SBRT. Stated treatment: 15 Gy SBRT to primary tumor, nephrectomy 4 weeks later. Assay used: immunoSEQ multiplex PCR; TCRdb lists only in-frame clones, some missing. The sample includes roughly 130,000 clones, roughly 91% seen only once; the top ten take 5.8%. The specimen was blood, collected from a patient whose treatment included radiotherapy and nephrectomy. Receptors originate from a woman aged 70-85 years with renal cell carcinoma.

V and J are TRBV30 and TRBJ1-4, with D maybe TRBD1 (5 bases). Germline values: CDR1 GTSNPN, CDR2 SVGIG (reference sequence). Trimming took 1 base from V and 0 from J, leaving 12 bases between them. The CDR3 has 16 amino acids. CDR3 region: CAWSGVGHPTNEKLFF. CDR3 sequence (DNA): TGTGCCTGGAGTGGGGTTGGACATCCAACTAATGAAAAACTGTTTTTT.

J is TRBJ2-3 and V is TRBV10-2; 10 nucleotides line up with TRBD1. V was clipped by 3 bases and J by 2 bases; unmatched bases: 11. The CDR3 contains 18 residues. The germline gives CDR1 WSHSY, CDR2 SAAADI. CDR3 sequence: CASSDGMPGQGSTDTQYF. The CDR3 DNA reads as TGCGCCAGCAGTGACGGTATGCCGGGACAGGGGTCCACAGATACGCAGTATTTT.

For the CDR3, the DNA is TGCGCCAGCAGCTTCTCTAGCGGGGGAGCCGTCAGAGAGACCCAGTACTTC. Amino acid sequence: CASSFSSGGAVRETQYF. V usage is TRBV5-1 and J usage is TRBJ2-5; 10 bases agree with TRBD2. With V trimmed by 2 bases and J by 4 bases, 11 bases remained unmatched. Germline CDR1 SGHRS, CDR2 YFSETQ. The CDR3 consists of 17 residues.

The chain combines TRBV19 with TRBJ2-2; D call uncertain. CDR1 and CDR2 (germline): LNHDA, SQIVND (reference sequence). The V gene lost 7 bases and the J gene lost 7 bases, with 10 bases spanning the gap. There are 12 residues in the CDR3. CDR3 nucleotide sequence: TGTGCCAGTACCCTAGGACGCGGGGAGCTGTTTTTT. Protein product: CASTLGRGELFF.

This chain connects TRBV5-1 to TRBJ1-1; D remains unclear. The length of the CDR3 is 15 residues. Trimming took 2 bases from V and 0 from J, leaving 11 bases between them. The germline V gene encodes CDR1 SGHRS and CDR2 YFSETQ. CDR3 protein: CASSFGRPMNTEAFF. CDR3 nucleotide sequence: TGCGCCAGCAGCTTCGGACGGCCAATGAACACTGAAGCTTTCTTT. Supplemented by reference TRBV5-1 and TRBJ1-1, the full variable domain reads KAGVTQTPRYLIKTRGQQVTLSCSPISGHRSVSWYQQTPGQGLQFLFEYFSETQRNKGNFPGRFSGRQFSNSRSEMNVSTLELGDSALYLCASSFGRPMNTEAFFGQGTRLTVV.

This clone has a single count. The chain carries TRBV30 and TRBJ1-5; D is possibly TRBD1 (6 bases). The germline gives CDR1 GTSNPN, CDR2 SVGIG (reference sequence). V was pared by 0 bases and J by 1 base, with 10 bases between. The CDR3 covers 15 residues. The DNA for the CDR3 is TGTGCCTGGAGTGTAGGGGGAGTGAGCAATCAGCCCCAGCATTTT. Its translation is CAWSVGGVSNQPQHF.